The 10 T cell receptor beta chains listed next were all sequenced from one sample in a study of blood T cells in healthy people across ages. A second PCR, run for roughly 7 to 11 cycles, used a sample-barcoded 5' primer plus a J-beta primer mix. TCRdb analysed the 5' RACE reads with MiXCR anew, one entry per CDR3 protein. The data show hundreds of thousands of distinct CDR3 sequences, roughly 50% seen once. The source material was blood. These receptor sequences come from a woman in her sixties or seventies in good health.

The chain joins TRBV7-8 to TRBJ2-7; the D call may be TRBD1 or TRBD2 (5 bases each). The DNA end is a closer match to TRBJ2-5, so the J assignment may be wrong. The V gene's germline CDR1 is SGHVS and CDR2 FQNEAQ. CDR3 size: 15 residues. CDR3 sequence: CASSYLTGAQETQYF. The CDR3 nucleotides read TGTGCCAGCAGCTATCTGACCGGGGCACAGGAGACCCAGTACTTC.

J is TRBJ2-5 and V is TRBV7-3, with D hard to call. CDR1 and CDR2 from the germline V gene are SGHTA and FQGTGA. The CDR3 is made up of 13 amino acids. Trimming cost V 5 bases and J 2 bases, with 9 bases left between them. The chain's CDR3 is CASSRQSQETQYF. The DNA of the CDR3 is TGTGCCAGCAGCCGTCAGTCACAAGAGACCCAGTACTTC.

This clonotype showed up many times. This may be a read error: a much more frequent sequence differs by one nucleotide. The chain couples TRBV4-2 to TRBJ2-7, with D tentatively TRBD2 (5 bases). This CDR3 has 15 amino acids. V lost 3 bases and J lost 1, with 13 bases in between. Per germline, CDR1 LGHNA and CDR2 YNFKEQ. The CDR3 DNA sequence: TGTGCCAGCAGCCACGGACGAGCGGTATCCTACGAGCAGTACTTC. It specifies CASSHGRAVSYEQYF.

V usage is TRBV5-1 and J usage is TRBJ1-5; D gene uncertain. Deletions cut 2 bases from V and 0 bases from J, with 6 bases between. The CDR3 contains 14 residues. In germline, CDR1 is SGHRS, CDR2 YFSETQ. The chain's CDR3 is CASSLGISNQPQHF. The CDR3 nucleotides are TGCGCCAGCAGCTTAGGCATTAGCAATCAGCCCCAGCATTTT.

Written as DNA, the CDR3 is TGTGCCTGGATCTCTGGGGCCAACGTCCTGACTTTC. It translates to CAWISGANVLTF. The gene calls are TRBV30 and TRBJ2-6; D is uncertain. Between the trimmed V and J ends, which lost 4 bases and 0 bases, there was a span of 1 base. The CDR3 spans 12 residues. Germline-derived CDR1 and CDR2 are GTSNPN and SVGIG (reference sequence).

This chain links TRBV7-6 with TRBJ2-1; 12 bases align to TRBD1. The CDR3 extends over 15 amino acids. J was trimmed by 9 bases and V by 0 bases; bases with no gene match: 3. Germline V CDR1 and CDR2: SGHVS, FNYEAQ. The CDR3: CASSLAGTGGGEQFF. DNA for the CDR3: TGTGCCAGCAGCTTAGCGGGGACAGGGGGCGGTGAGCAGTTCTTC.

CDR3 DNA sequence: TGTGCCAGCAGTTACTCGCCCGCGAGCAACAGGGCAAGGAACACTGAAGCTTTCTTT. This codes for CASSYSPASNRARNTEAFF. The V and J genes are TRBV6-2 or TRBV6-3 and TRBJ1-1; TRBD1 is a possible D gene (6 bases). Germline values: CDR1 MNHEY, CDR2 SVGEGT. Deletions cut 0 bases from V and 1 base from J, with 21 bases between. There are 19 residues in the CDR3.

The chain is built from TRBV27 and TRBJ2-5; tentatively, D is TRBD2 (6 bases). From germline, CDR1 is MNHEY and CDR2 SMNVEV (reference sequence). The V and J ends lost 8 bases and 11 bases respectively, with 24 bases between them. The CDR3 sequence is 14 residues long. The CDR3 DNA is TGTGCCAGCGGACCGGGAGCCCGCTACAATGAGCAGTACTTC. The encoded protein is CASGPGARYNEQYF.

The chain recombines TRBV6-5 with TRBJ2-1; 10 bases are shared with TRBD2. CDR3 length: 14 residues. V gave up 6 bases and J gave up 8 bases; unmatched junction bases: 7. Germline V gene sequence: CDR1 MNHEY, CDR2 SVGAGI. The CDR3 DNA reads as TGTGCCAGCAGGGCTAGCGGGAGTATTGATGAGCAGTTCTTC. Amino acid sequence: CASRASGSIDEQFF.

This CDR3 is CASTNGGNWISPLHF. For the CDR3, the DNA is TGTGCCAGCACCAACGGTGGGAATTGGATTTCACCCCTCCACTTT. This rearrangement joins TRBV6-2 or TRBV6-3 to TRBJ1-6; D gene unclear. Germline values: CDR1 MNHEY, CDR2 SVGEGT. The CDR3 is 15 residues long. The V end was cut by 7 bases, the J end by 9 bases, with 19 bases between.